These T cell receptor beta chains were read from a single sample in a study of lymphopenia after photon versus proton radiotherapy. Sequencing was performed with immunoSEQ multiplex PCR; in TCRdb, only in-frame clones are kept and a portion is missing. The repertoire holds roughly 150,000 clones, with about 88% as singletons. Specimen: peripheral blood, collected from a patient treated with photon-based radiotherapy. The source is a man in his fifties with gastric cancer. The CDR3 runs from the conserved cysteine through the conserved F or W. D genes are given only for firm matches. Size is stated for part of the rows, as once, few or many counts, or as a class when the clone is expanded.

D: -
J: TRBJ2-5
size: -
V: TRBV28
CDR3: CASSLLGETQYF
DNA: TGTGCCAGCAGTTTATTGGGGGAGACCCAGTACTTC

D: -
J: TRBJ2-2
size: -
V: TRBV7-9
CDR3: CASSLVRTGELFF
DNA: TGTGCCAGCAGCCTCGTACGCACCGGGGAGCTGTTTTTT

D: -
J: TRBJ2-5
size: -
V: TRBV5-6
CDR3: CASSLGSRETQYF
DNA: TGTGCCAGCAGCTTAGGTAGCCGGGAGACCCAGTACTTC

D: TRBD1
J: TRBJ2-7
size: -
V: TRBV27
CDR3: CASSLTGPYEQYF
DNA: TGTGCCAGCAGTCTGACAGGGCCCTACGAGCAGTACTTC

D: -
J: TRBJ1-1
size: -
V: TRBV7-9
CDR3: CASSFRATPMNTEAFF
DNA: TGTGCCAGCAGCTTCCGGGCCACTCCAATGAACACTGAAGCTTTCTTT

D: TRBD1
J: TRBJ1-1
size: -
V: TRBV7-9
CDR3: CASSSQGGVTEAFF
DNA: TGTGCCAGCAGCTCGCAGGGGGGAGTCACTGAAGCTTTCTTT

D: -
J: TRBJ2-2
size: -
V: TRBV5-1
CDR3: CASSPGTGELFF
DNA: TGCGCCAGCTCACCAGGCACCGGGGAGCTGTTTTTT

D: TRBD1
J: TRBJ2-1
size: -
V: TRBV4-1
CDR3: CASSPGQGWNEQFF
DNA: TGCGCCAGCAGCCCGGGACAGGGGTGGAATGAGCAGTTCTTC

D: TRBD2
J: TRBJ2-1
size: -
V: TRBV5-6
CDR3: CASSLLGLAGESEQFF
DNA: TGTGCCAGCAGCTTGCTCGGACTAGCGGGAGAGAGTGAGCAGTTCTTC

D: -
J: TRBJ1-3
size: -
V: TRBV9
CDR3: CASSVAHLGNTIYF
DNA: TGTGCCAGCAGCGTAGCACATCTGGGAAACACCATATATTTT

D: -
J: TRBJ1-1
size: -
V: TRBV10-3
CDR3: CAISESINTEAFF
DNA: TGTGCCATCAGTGAGTCGATAAACACTGAAGCTTTCTTT

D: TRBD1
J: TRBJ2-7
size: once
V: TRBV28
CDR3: CASSSPTPGQGAYEQYF
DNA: TGTGCCAGCAGTTCCCCAACGCCGGGACAGGGTGCCTACGAGCAGTACTTC

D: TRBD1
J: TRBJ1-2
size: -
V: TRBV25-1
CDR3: CASSDPRGRNYGYTF
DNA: TGTGCCAGCAGTGATCCCAGGGGGCGCAACTATGGCTACACCTTC

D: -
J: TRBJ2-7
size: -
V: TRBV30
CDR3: CAWGRSSYEQYF
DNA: TGTGCCTGGGGAAGATCCTCCTACGAGCAGTACTTC

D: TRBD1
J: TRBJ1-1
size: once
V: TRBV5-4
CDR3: CASSPGQGMNTEAFF
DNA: TGTGCCAGCAGCCCCGGACAGGGAATGAACACTGAAGCTTTCTTT

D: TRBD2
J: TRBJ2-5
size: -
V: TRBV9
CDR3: CASSVGLAKETQYF
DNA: TGTGCCAGCAGCGTAGGACTAGCCAAAGAGACCCAGTACTTC

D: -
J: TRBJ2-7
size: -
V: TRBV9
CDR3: CASAHGSPGYDEQYF
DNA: TGTGCCAGCGCACATGGGTCACCTGGCTACGACGAGCAGTACTTC

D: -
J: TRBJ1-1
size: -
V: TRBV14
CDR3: CASSQGGTEAFF
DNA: TGTGCCAGCAGCCAGGGTGGCACTGAAGCTTTCTTT

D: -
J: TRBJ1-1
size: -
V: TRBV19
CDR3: CASSLQGMNTEAFF
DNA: TGTGCCAGTAGCTTACAGGGCATGAACACTGAAGCTTTCTTT

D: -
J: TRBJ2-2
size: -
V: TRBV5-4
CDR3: CASSPGSTHTGELFF
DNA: TGTGCCAGCAGCCCCGGGTCCACACACACCGGGGAGCTGTTTTTT

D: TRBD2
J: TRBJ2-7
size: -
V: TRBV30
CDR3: CTASGPYEQYF
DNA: TGTACTGCTAGCGGACCCTACGAGCAGTACTTC

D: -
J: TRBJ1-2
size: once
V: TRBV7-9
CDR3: CASTPAGRSNYGYTF
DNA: TGTGCCAGCACCCCTGCGGGGAGATCTAACTATGGCTACACCTTC

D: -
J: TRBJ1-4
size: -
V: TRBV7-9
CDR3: CASSLDGEKLFF
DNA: TGTGCCAGCAGCTTGGACGGTGAAAAACTGTTTTTT

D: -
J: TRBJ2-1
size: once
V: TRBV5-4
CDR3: CASSLPTRSNNEQFF
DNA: TGTGCCAGCAGCTTACCAACTAGAAGTAACAATGAGCAGTTCTTC

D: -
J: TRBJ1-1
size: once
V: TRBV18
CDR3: CASSPTLGDTEAFF
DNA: TGTGCCAGCTCACCTACCTTAGGCGACACTGAAGCTTTCTTT